A selection of T cell receptor beta chains follows, all from one sample in a study of T cells in Graves' hyperthyroidism and ophthalmopathy. TCRdb re-analysed the multiplex PCR reads in MiXCR, keeping a single row per CDR3 protein. This table holds about 680,000 distinct CDR3 sequences, roughly a third found once. The specimen sequenced was blood. Receptors originate from a woman between 35 and 50 years old with Graves' hyperthyroidism. CDR3s include the opening cysteine and the closing phenylalanine or tryptophan. D genes are given only for firm matches. Expanded clones get a size class; other rows say once, few or many, or leave the size out.

clone size,CDR3 length,V gene,D gene,J gene,CDR3 protein,CDR3 DNA
many,14,TRBV7-9,.,TRBJ1-4,CASSRDGNNEKLFF,TGTGCCAGCAGTCGGGACGGAAACAATGAAAAACTGTTTTTT
.,15,TRBV2,.,TRBJ1-3,CASSLIPTERNTIYF,TGTGCCAGCAGCTTAATCCCGACAGAACGAAACACCATATATTTT
.,15,TRBV25-1,TRBD1,TRBJ1-2,CASSEFMDRANGYTF,TGTGCCAGCAGTGAATTCATGGACAGGGCAAATGGCTACACCTTC
few,17,TRBV10-3,.,TRBJ1-6,CASSVSYDSSYNSPLHF,TGTGCCAGCAGTGTCTCCTATGACAGCTCCTATAATTCACCCCTCCACTTT
few,17,TRBV28,TRBD1,TRBJ1-1,CASSPPGTGGLNTEAFF,TGTGCCAGCAGCCCCCCCGGGACAGGGGGCCTGAACACTGAAGCTTTCTTT
many,14,TRBV7-2,TRBD1,TRBJ1-2,CASSLRPGGYGYTF,TGTGCCAGCAGCTTAAGGCCAGGGGGCTATGGCTACACCTTC
.,22,TRBV2,TRBD1,TRBJ2-6,CASRDYRDRATRKPSGANVLTF,TGTGCCAGCAGGGACTACCGGGACAGGGCCACAAGAAAACCTTCTGGGGCCAACGTCCTGACTTTC
few,15,TRBV7-9,.,TRBJ1-1,CASSLEWYQNTEAFF,TGTGCCAGCAGCTTAGAGTGGTACCAGAACACTGAAGCTTTCTTT
few,13,TRBV28,.,TRBJ2-5,CASSLRSVETQYF,TGTGCCAGCAGTTTAAGGTCTGTGGAGACCCAGTACTTC
few,13,TRBV29-1,TRBD1,TRBJ2-5,CSVEDYRGETQYF,TGCAGCGTTGAGGATTACAGGGGGGAGACCCAGTACTTC
.,14,TRBV10-3,.,TRBJ2-1,CAISEVASYNEQSF,TGTGCCATCAGTGAGGTGGCTTCCTACAATGAGCAGTCCTTC
.,12,TRBV29-1,.,TRBJ1-2,CSGLPEDYGYTF,TGCAGCGGGTTACCAGAAGACTATGGCTACACCTTC
many,14,TRBV2,TRBD1,TRBJ1-4,CASSGQGIHEKLFF,TGTGCCAGCAGCGGACAGGGGATCCATGAAAAACTGTTTTTT
few,14,TRBV12-3/TRBV12-4,TRBD1,TRBJ1-4,CASNPEGAGEKLFF,TGTGCCAGCAACCCGGAGGGGGCGGGTGAAAAACTGTTTTTT
few,15,TRBV6-5,TRBD1,TRBJ1-5,CASSWTGNSNQPQHF,TGTGCCAGCAGTTGGACAGGAAATAGCAATCAGCCCCAGCATTTT
.,14,TRBV19,.,TRBJ1-1,CASSIEGGRTEAFF,TGTGCCAGTAGTATAGAGGGGGGCCGAACTGAAGCTTTCTTT
.,16,TRBV29-1,.,TRBJ2-5,CSVREGLRGYQETQYF,TGCAGCGTTCGTGAGGGCCTCCGTGGGTACCAAGAGACCCAGTACTTC
.,11,TRBV7-2,.,TRBJ1-3,CASRAGSTTYF,TGTGCCAGTAGGGCTGGAAGCACCACATATTTT
many,14,TRBV10-1,.,TRBJ2-2,CASSESGPTGELFF,TGCGCCAGCAGTGAGTCGGGGCCTACCGGGGAGCTGTTTTTT
.,21,TRBV11-2,.,TRBJ2-7,CASSIYLCSAAPGGRGNEQYF,.
.,14,TRBV11-2,.,TRBJ1-5,CASSSMDTNQPQHF,TGTGCCAGCAGCTCCATGGACACTAATCAGCCCCAGCATTTT
.,16,TRBV12-3/TRBV12-4,TRBD1,TRBJ1-2,CASSHNWGQLNYGYTF,TGTGCCAGCAGTCATAATTGGGGACAGCTTAACTATGGCTACACCTTC
many,13,TRBV12-3/TRBV12-4,.,TRBJ1-5,CASSLTMDQPQHF,TGTGCCAGCAGCCTGACCATGGATCAGCCCCAGCATTTT
.,15,TRBV20-1,TRBD1,TRBJ2-7,CSAMDRTTLSYEQYF,TGCAGTGCTATGGACAGGACGACCCTATCCTACGAGCAGTACTTC
.,15,TRBV11-1,.,TRBJ2-7,CASSFHAGSGYEQYF,TGTGCCAGCAGCTTTCATGCCGGGAGCGGATACGAGCAGTACTTC
.,15,TRBV6-5,TRBD1,TRBJ1-2,CASRPGTATFYGYTF,TGTGCCAGCAGGCCCGGGACAGCAACCTTCTATGGCTACACCTTC
many,13,TRBV29-1,TRBD1,TRBJ2-7,CSVRRDRGNEQYF,TGCAGCGTCCGTCGGGACAGGGGGAACGAGCAGTACTTC
.,15,TRBV27,.,TRBJ1-1,CASQDPFTMNTEAFF,TGTGCCAGCCAAGACCCCTTTACCATGAACACTGAAGCTTTCTTT
.,14,TRBV3-1,.,TRBJ1-1,CASSQGRDYGEAFF,TGTGCCAGCAGCCAAGGCAGGGATTACGGTGAAGCTTTCTTT
few,15,TRBV4-3,.,TRBJ1-1,CASSQDLRGNTEAFF,TGCGCCAGCAGCCAAGATCTAAGGGGGAACACTGAAGCTTTCTTT
many,14,TRBV12-3/TRBV12-4,TRBD1,TRBJ2-7,CASSGGQGLYEQYF,TGTGCCAGCAGTGGCGGACAGGGGCTCTACGAGCAGTACTTC
few,14,TRBV5-5,TRBD1,TRBJ1-5,CASSPSGGQETQHF,TGTGCCAGCAGCCCTTCAGGGGGCCAAGAGACCCAGCATTTT